A selection of T cell receptor beta chains follows, all from one sample in a study of CD8 T cells in Susac syndrome. One entry per CDR3 protein, called by TCRdb with MiXCR from the immunoSEQ multiplex PCR reads. The sample has approximately 110,000 distinct CDR3 sequences, over 85% seen once. Sequencing was performed on CD4+ T cells from PBMCs. The receptors were gathered from a human donor in good health. Each CDR3 is given with its conserved first and last residue. A D gene is named only where the DNA matches it firmly. Part of the rows lack a size; the others show once, few, many or a class for expanded clones.

j_call | d_call | v_call | clone_size | cdr3_nt | cdr3_aa
TRBJ2-2 | NA | TRBV10-1 | NA | TGCGCCAGCAGTGCGGCACGATCGCTAAACGCCGGGGAGCTGTTTTTT | CASSAARSLNAGELFF
TRBJ2-7 | TRBD2 | TRBV7-9 | NA | TGTGCCAGCAGCTCCTATAGCGGGAGGGGCTACGAGCAGTACTTC | CASSSYSGRGYEQYF
TRBJ2-1 | TRBD2 | TRBV4-3 | NA | TGCGCCAGCAGCACAGCGGGAGTGGATGAGCAGTTCTTC | CASSTAGVDEQFF
TRBJ2-1 | TRBD1 | TRBV7-2 | NA | TGTGCCAGCAGCTTAGCTGTGACAGGGGGCAATGAGCAGTTCTTC | CASSLAVTGGNEQFF
TRBJ2-1 | TRBD2 | TRBV3-1 | NA | TGTGCCAGCAGCCTGGAGGGGACTAGCGGGAGGGGTGAGCAGTTCTTC | CASSLEGTSGRGEQFF
TRBJ2-7 | TRBD2 | TRBV11-2 | NA | TGTGCCAGCAGAGCACTAGCGGGAAGTTACGAGCAGTACTTC | CASRALAGSYEQYF
TRBJ2-7 | TRBD1 | TRBV29-1 | NA | TGCAGCGTTGAGGGACAGGGGAACTACGAGCAGTACTTC | CSVEGQGNYEQYF
TRBJ1-2 | NA | TRBV19 | NA | TGTGCCAGTAGTATAGGAAGGAAGCCTAACTATGGCTACACCTTC | CASSIGRKPNYGYTF
TRBJ2-6 | NA | TRBV7-6 | NA | TGTGCCAGCAGCTTTGCCCGGGAGTCTGGGGCCAACGTCCTGACTTTC | CASSFARESGANVLTF
TRBJ2-1 | NA | TRBV5-1 | NA | TGCGCCAGCTCCCCCGACCCGAGCTCCTACAATGAGCAGTTCTTC | CASSPDPSSYNEQFF
TRBJ2-6 | NA | TRBV5-1 | NA | TGCGCCAGCAGCGAGGGAATCGGTGGGGCCAACGTCCTGACTTTC | CASSEGIGGANVLTF
TRBJ2-1 | NA | TRBV29-1 | once | TGCAGCGTCACCCTTACTACTATCAATGAGCAGTTCTTC | CSVTLTTINEQFF
TRBJ1-1 | NA | TRBV3-1 | once | TGTGCCAGCAGCCCAATAAACAGGGATTCTGAAGCTTTCTTT | CASSPINRDSEAFF
TRBJ1-1 | NA | TRBV19 | NA | TGTGCCAGTAGTGCCACGCCACCCCCGAACACTGAAGCTTTCTTT | CASSATPPPNTEAFF
TRBJ2-1 | NA | TRBV6-2/TRBV6-3 | NA | TGTGCCAGCGGTGATCTGAGGGGAGTAGCTGAGAGCTCCTACAATGAGCAGTTCTTC | CASGDLRGVAESSYNEQFF
TRBJ2-5 | NA | TRBV5-1 | NA | TGCGCCAGCAGCTTTACAGACCAAGAGACCCAGTACTTC | CASSFTDQETQYF
TRBJ2-7 | TRBD2 | TRBV3-1 | NA | TGTGCCAGCAGCCATGGGACTAGCGGGAGGATCTACGAGCAGTACTTC | CASSHGTSGRIYEQYF
TRBJ1-1 | NA | TRBV6-2/TRBV6-3 | NA | TGTGCCAGCAGCCCATCCCCTCTCGGAAACACTGAAGCTTTCTTT | CASSPSPLGNTEAFF
TRBJ1-2 | TRBD1 | TRBV2 | NA | TGTGCCAGCATTATAGGGACAGACTATGGCTACACCTTC | CASIIGTDYGYTF
TRBJ2-2 | NA | TRBV12-3/TRBV12-4 | NA | TGTGCCAGCAGGCCTACTAGTTTGGCCGGGGAGCTGTTTTTT | CASRPTSLAGELFF
TRBJ1-2 | NA | TRBV6-2/TRBV6-3 | NA | TGTGCCAGCAGACCATACGCGACAACTAACTATGGCTACACCTTC | CASRPYATTNYGYTF
TRBJ2-7 | TRBD2 | TRBV7-9 | once | TGTGCCAGCGGAAAAGGGACTAGCGGCCCCTACGAGCAGTACTTC | CASGKGTSGPYEQYF
TRBJ2-1 | NA | TRBV2 | NA | TGTGCCAGCAATATTATGACGGGATCCTACAATGAGCAGTTCTTC | CASNIMTGSYNEQFF